The 9 T cell receptor beta chains given below trace back to one sample, sequenced in a study of neurological immune-mediated disorders. One entry per CDR3 protein results from TCRdb running MiXCR on the 5' RACE reads. Here the sample spans about 66,000 distinct CDR3 sequences, 3.4% being singletons. The specimen sequenced was PBMCs. These receptors all stem from a man aged 35-49 years with multiple sclerosis.

Ten or more counts support this clonotype. J is TRBJ1-3 and V is TRBV20-1, with a tentative D call TRBD1 (6 bases). The germline V gene encodes CDR1 DFQATT and CDR2 SNEGSKA (reference sequence). The CDR3 has 15 amino acids. Between the trimmed V and J ends, which lost 3 bases and 1 base, there was a span of 13 bases. The CDR3 is CSARVQGRSGNTIYF. The CDR3, as DNA: TGCAGTGCTAGGGTGCAGGGGAGGTCTGGAAACACCATATATTTT.

This clonotype was observed many times. The chain has TRBV29-1 and TRBJ1-1, with D unclear. Germline V gives CDR1 SQVTM, CDR2 ANQGSEA. The CDR3 is 13 residues long. V lost 7 bases to trimming and J lost 1 base, with 13 bases between them. CDR3 region: CSAGGRENTEAFF. The CDR3 bases are TGCAGCGCGGGAGGACGGGAGAACACTGAAGCTTTCTTT.

In its sample, this clonotype was seen many times. This sequence joins TRBV3-1 and TRBJ2-5, with 8 bases matching TRBD2. CDR1 is LGHDT, CDR2 YNNKEL, per germline (reference sequence). This CDR3 has 15 residues. Unmatched junction bases numbered 9, after V lost 4 bases and J lost 5 bases. In DNA, the CDR3 is TGTGCCAGCAGCCGCCTTTCGGGGGGGACGGAGACCCAGTACTTC. Residues: CASSRLSGGTETQYF.

This clonotype was detected many times. The chain links TRBV12-3 or TRBV12-4 to TRBJ1-1; D is unclear. Trimming left V 2 bases short and J 1 base short, with 5 bases between. The CDR3 sequence is 13 residues long. The CDR3 sequence is CASSLSTNTEAFF. CDR3 nucleotide sequence: TGTGCCAGCAGTTTATCTACGAACACTGAAGCTTTCTTT.

This clonotype came up a few times. V usage is TRBV3-1 and J usage is TRBJ2-1; perhaps TRBD2 as D (6 bases). Germline-derived CDR1 and CDR2 are LGHDT and YNNKEL (reference sequence). This CDR3 contains 15 residues. V was shortened by 4 bases and J by 7 bases, with 17 bases between the two germline ends. In nucleotides, the CDR3 is TGTGCCAGCAGCCGAAAAGAACTGGGAGGTAATGAGCAGTTCTTC. Protein product: CASSRKELGGNEQFF.

This clonotype was counted many times. The CDR3 nucleotides read TGCAGTGCTAGTAGCGGGAGTGGATCCTACGAGCAGTACTTC. Encoded protein: CSASSGSGSYEQYF. This chain joins TRBV20-1 and TRBJ2-7, with TRBD2 matching over 9 bases. This CDR3 is built from 14 residues. Germline V CDR1 and CDR2: DFQATT, SNEGSKA (reference sequence). Germline trimming cut 3 bases from V and 1 base from J; bases unmatched to any gene: 4.

This clonotype has a count of ten or more. The V and J genes are TRBV6-1 and TRBJ1-1, with D unresolved. CDR1 is MNHNS and CDR2 is SASEGT in the germline V gene. The CDR3 is 9 residues long. Trimming removed 2 bases from V and 10 bases from J, with 2 bases in between. The CDR3 here is CASSERAFF. The DNA of the CDR3 is TGTGCCAGCAGTGAACGAGCTTTCTTT.

This clonotype was picked up many times. The genes are TRBV20-1 and TRBJ2-3, with 11 bases that match TRBD2. The CDR3 runs 17 residues. V shed 3 bases and J 1 base; nucleotides not matched to a gene: 9. Germline-derived CDR1 and CDR2 are DFQATT and SNEGSKA (reference sequence). The CDR3 spells CSASSGGAPIRTDTQYF. The CDR3 DNA reads as TGCAGTGCTAGTAGCGGGGGGGCCCCAATCCGCACAGATACGCAGTATTTT.

V gene TRBV5-1 combines with J gene TRBJ1-2; D is undetermined. CDR3 length: 14 residues. Trimming shortened V by 0 bases and J by 6 bases, and 12 bases separated the two germline ends. The germline gives CDR1 SGHRS, CDR2 YFSETQ. This CDR3 reads CASSLGPGVDGYTF. The CDR3 DNA is TGCGCCAGCAGCTTGGGGCCGGGAGTGGATGGCTACACCTTC.